The 11 T cell receptor beta chains reported below all come from one sample, sequenced in a study of blood T cells in healthy people across ages. A second about 7 to 12 cycle PCR used barcoded and J-beta primers. Each CDR3 protein gets one entry after TCRdb re-called the 5' RACE reads with MiXCR. The table records 1,500,000 or so distinct CDR3 sequences, almost 60% of them present only once. Sequenced input: blood. The receptor source for this set is a man aged 18 to 35 in good health.

The chain has TRBV11-2 and TRBJ2-5, with unresolved D. Trimming left V 5 bases short and J 11 bases short, with 21 bases between. The CDR3 has 14 amino acids. From germline, CDR1 is SGHAT and CDR2 FQNNGV. The CDR3 sequence is CASSPSFRGDEQYF. CDR3 sequence (DNA): TGTGCCAGCAGCCCAAGCTTTAGAGGTGATGAGCAGTACTTC.

The chain employs TRBV15 and TRBJ2-7; no clear D. The CDR3 loop spans 15 amino acids. CDR1 LNHNV and CDR2 YYDKDF come from the germline V gene (reference sequence). V lost 5 bases to trimming and J lost 0 bases, with 14 bases between them. CDR3 in amino acids: CATSPRTSSSYEQYF. The CDR3 DNA sequence: TGTGCCACCAGCCCCCGTACCAGTAGCTCCTACGAGCAGTACTTC.

The gene calls are TRBV20-1 and TRBJ2-5; D is ambiguous. CDR1 and CDR2 (germline): DFQATT, SNEGSKA (reference sequence). Trimming removed 6 bases from V and 1 base from J, with 9 bases in between. The CDR3 loop spans 12 amino acids. The CDR3 region is CSAGPSQETQYF. As DNA, the CDR3 is TGCAGTGCCGGGCCTTCCCAAGAGACCCAGTACTTC.

The genes are TRBV18 and TRBJ1-4, with D unresolved. Germline assignment: CDR1 KGHSH and CDR2 LQKENI. Trimming took off 6 bases at V and 2 bases at J, with 10 bases between the two ends. This CDR3 is 14 amino acids long. The CDR3 sequence is CASSPERTNEKLFF. CDR3 DNA: TGTGCCAGCTCGCCTGAGAGGACTAATGAAAAACTGTTTTTT.

The V gene is TRBV29-1, the J gene TRBJ2-1; the match to TRBD1 covers 9 bases. The DNA matches TRBJ2-7 better at its end, which makes the J call doubtful. The germline gives CDR1 SQVTM, CDR2 ANQGSEA. This CDR3 spans 15 amino acids. Here the CDR3 reads CSVGGTGSSYNEQYF. As DNA, the CDR3 is TGCAGCGTTGGGGGGACAGGGAGCTCCTACAATGAGCAGTACTTC.

This clonotype has just a few counts. The chain joins TRBV9 to TRBJ2-5; D is unresolved. The V and J ends lost 1 base and 2 bases respectively, with 6 bases between them. Germline V gene sequence: CDR1 SGDLS, CDR2 YYNGEE. CDR3 length: 13 residues. The DNA for the CDR3 is TGTGCCAGCAGCGTAACGAGTCAAGAGACCCAGTACTTC. It translates to CASSVTSQETQYF.

The gene calls are TRBV24-1 and TRBJ1-5; maybe TRBD1 (6 bases). The CDR3 covers 14 residues. Germline V gives CDR1 KGHDR, CDR2 SFDVKD. V was pared by 2 bases and J by 7 bases, with 11 bases between. The CDR3: CATSDSGAMQPQHF. CDR3 DNA: TGTGCCACCAGTGATTCAGGGGCCATGCAGCCCCAGCATTTT.

The V call is TRBV2, the J call TRBJ2-5; 7 bases are a match to TRBD2. The junction had 8 bases not matched to a gene; V was cut back by 11 bases and J by 2 bases. The CDR3 length is 13 residues. Germline CDR1 SNHLY, CDR2 FYNNEI. CDR3 loop: CASGGYLQETQYF. The CDR3 nucleotides are TGTGCCTCCGGGGGGTACCTTCAAGAGACCCAGTACTTC. Full variable domain (missing parts from reference TRBV2 and TRBJ2-5): EPEVTQTPSHQVTQMGQEVILRCVPISNHLYFYWYRQILGQKVEFLVSFYNNEISEKSEIFDDQFSVERPDGSNFTLKIRSTKLEDSAMYFCASGGYLQETQYFGPGTRLLVL.

As DNA, the CDR3 is TGTGCCAGCAGCTTAGAGGACAGGGCCTACGAGCAGTACTTC. Translating it yields CASSLEDRAYEQYF. The J gene is TRBJ2-7, the V gene TRBV11-2; 8 nucleotides agree with TRBD1. Germline trimming cut 0 bases from V and 2 bases from J; bases unmatched to any gene: 0. This CDR3 spans 14 amino acids. Germline V gene lookup returns CDR1 SGHAT and CDR2 FQNNGV.

V is TRBV12-3 or TRBV12-4 and J is TRBJ2-2; tentatively, D is TRBD1 (5 bases). The CDR3 is made up of 14 amino acids. V dropped 4 bases and J dropped 5 bases, with 11 bases sitting between them. In nucleotides, the CDR3 is TGTGCCAGCAGTTCTTGGCAGGGAACCGGGGAGCTGTTTTTT. Its translation: CASSSWQGTGELFF.

As to this clonotype: Compared with germline, one end of the junction differs, possibly owing to a read error. V is TRBV7-7 and J is TRBJ2-2; either TRBD1 or TRBD2 may fit D (5 bases each). Germline CDR1 reads SSHAT; CDR2 reads FNYEAQ (reference sequence). The CDR3 loop spans 14 amino acids. CDR3 nucleotides: TGTGCTAGCAGCCCCTTGAGGGGCACCGGGGAGCTGTTTTTT. Encoded protein: CASSPLRGTGELFF.